The next 12 T cell receptor beta chains were all read from a single sample in a study of blood T cells in healthy people across ages. Using a J-beta primer mix together with a sample-barcoded 5' primer, a second PCR was run for roughly 6 to 11 cycles. TCRdb re-called the 5' RACE reads through MiXCR, storing one row per CDR3 protein. The profile shows about 1.4 million distinct CDR3 sequences, around 55% of them singletons. Sequenced input: blood. The origin of the receptors is a man between 18 and 29 years old in good health.

The CDR3, as DNA: TGTGCCAGCAGTTACGGGAGCAGATTGAAACTGTTTTTT. Amino acids: CASSYGSRLKLFF. The chain recombines TRBV6-5 with TRBJ1-4; D is undetermined. V lost 2 bases and J 11 bases, leaving 12 bases between the germline ends. Germline CDR1 and CDR2: MNHEY and SVGAGI. The CDR3 has 13 residues.

The chain employs TRBV7-8 and TRBJ2-5; TRBD2 matches at 9 bases. The CDR3 totals 15 residues. V dropped 5 bases and J dropped 4; count of bases not matched to a gene: 8. The V gene's germline CDR1 is SGHVS and CDR2 FQNEAQ. The CDR3 spells CASSRREGLGETQYF. The CDR3 DNA reads as TGTGCCAGCAGCCGGCGGGAGGGGCTTGGAGAGACCCAGTACTTC.

For this clonotype: The junction departs from germline at one end; a sequencing error may be responsible. V and J are TRBV7-9 and TRBJ2-1, with D possibly being TRBD1 (5 bases). The DNA matches TRBJ2-7 better at its end, which makes the J call doubtful. The CDR3 extends over 14 amino acids. Per the germline V gene, CDR1 is SEHNR and CDR2 is FQNEAQ (reference sequence). The CDR3 region is CTSSVGDPAIEQYF. CDR3 sequence (DNA): TGTACCAGCAGCGTAGGGGATCCCGCCATCGAGCAGTACTTC.

The chain joins TRBV3-1 to TRBJ2-5, with 7 bases that match TRBD1. J lost 5 bases, V lost 1 base, and 13 bases had no gene match. This CDR3 is 17 amino acids long. CDR1 and CDR2 (germline): LGHDT, YNNKEL (reference sequence). The CDR3 nucleotides are TGTGCCAGCAGCCAAGCGTTTGGGGCAGGGGGATACGAGACCCAGTACTTC. Translation: CASSQAFGAGGYETQYF.

V usage is TRBV27 and J usage is TRBJ2-7, with a possible D match to TRBD1 (6 bases). Trimming pared 6 bases from V and 2 bases from J, leaving 17 bases between. The CDR3 is 15 residues long. Germline V gene data show CDR1 as MNHEY and CDR2 as SMNVEV (reference sequence). CDR3 loop: CASRRARGRPYEQYF. The CDR3 bases are TGTGCCAGCAGAAGGGCCAGGGGAAGACCCTACGAGCAGTACTTC.

The V gene is TRBV12-3 or TRBV12-4, the J gene TRBJ2-7; D unclear. V lost 5 bases to trimming and J lost 0 bases, with 11 bases between them. The CDR3 loop spans 14 amino acids. CDR3 in amino acids: CASSLHSSSYEQYF. CDR3 coding DNA: TGTGCCAGCAGTCTACACAGCAGCTCCTACGAGCAGTACTTC.

This chain joins TRBV27 and TRBJ1-1, with D perhaps TRBD1 (6 bases). Germline V gene sequence: CDR1 MNHEY, CDR2 SMNVEV (reference sequence). V was pared by 5 bases and J by 2 bases, with 12 bases between. The CDR3 length is 14 residues. The CDR3 protein is CASSVQGINTEAFF. The CDR3 nucleotides read TGTGCCAGCAGTGTCCAGGGGATTAACACTGAAGCTTTCTTT.

The chain has TRBV12-3 or TRBV12-4 and TRBJ2-1; TRBD1 agrees at 7 bases. J was trimmed by 5 bases and V by 5 bases; bases with no gene match: 9. This CDR3 comprises 15 residues. The CDR3 sequence: CASSQRQGRNNEQFF. CDR3 DNA: TGTGCCAGCAGTCAAAGACAGGGTCGAAACAATGAGCAGTTCTTC.

This chain uses TRBV6-1 with TRBJ2-7; D is unclear. Germline CDR1 reads MNHNS; CDR2 reads SASEGT. CDR3 length equals 13 residues. V was trimmed by 4 bases and J by 2 bases, leaving 9 bases between them. The CDR3 is CASSVEFPYEQYF. The CDR3 bases are TGTGCCAGCAGTGTTGAGTTTCCCTACGAGCAGTACTTC.

The CDR3 protein is CASSSFVNREQYF. The CDR3 nucleotides read TGTGCCAGCAGTTCCTTCGTCAACCGGGAGCAGTACTTC. The V call is TRBV12-3 or TRBV12-4, the J call TRBJ2-1; no clear D. The DNA end is more similar to TRBJ2-7, so the J call may be wrong. This CDR3 spans 13 amino acids.

The CDR3 region is CASSQLGQGASDGYTF. The CDR3 DNA follows: TGTGCCAGCAGCCAATTAGGACAGGGGGCCAGCGATGGCTACACCTTC. This chain connects TRBV13 to TRBJ1-2; TRBD1 matches 11 bases. This CDR3 spans 16 amino acids. V shed 5 bases and J 6 bases; nucleotides not matched to a gene: 11. CDR1 and CDR2 (germline): PRHDT, FYEKMQ (reference sequence).

Concerning this clonotype itself: A read error may account for a junction end that differs from germline. The genes are TRBV12-3 or TRBV12-4 and TRBJ2-7, with D perhaps TRBD1 (6 bases). The CDR3 contains 15 residues. CDR3 DNA: TGTGCCAGCGGTTTGCCACCGGCAGGGGCCAACGAGCAGTACTTC. It encodes CASGLPPAGANEQYF.